These 10 T cell receptor beta chains originate from one sample sequenced in a study of CD8 T cells in ankylosing spondylitis. The study, taken as a whole, reports: The study identified a TCR beta motif of under ten highly homologous variants that appeared characteristic of ankylosing spondylitis blood.

TCRdb fed the 5' RACE reads into MiXCR, producing one record per CDR3 protein. Here the sample spans 750,000 to 850,000 distinct CDR3 sequences, 12% being singletons. Their specific antigens are unknown. Source material: blood, either unsorted or a sorted T cell fraction (not recorded which). The receptor source for this set is a male donor with ankylosing spondylitis.

This clonotype has only a few counts. The chain carries TRBV20-1 and TRBJ1-2; D gene uncertain. Germline assignment: CDR1 DFQATT and CDR2 SNEGSKA (reference sequence). Trimming pared 5 bases from V and 4 bases from J, leaving 14 bases between. This CDR3 is built from 13 residues. The CDR3 nucleotides read TGCAGTGCTGTAAATACCTTGGGCTATGGCTACACCTTC. Translated: CSAVNTLGYGYTF.

The chain joins TRBV2 to TRBJ1-1; 7 bases are a match to TRBD1. The CDR3 covers 13 residues. The germline gives CDR1 SNHLY, CDR2 FYNNEI. V was pared by 7 bases and J by 5 bases, with 7 bases of the junction left unmatched. The CDR3 DNA sequence: TGTGCCAGCATTCAGGGGGAGGGAACTGAAGCTTTCTTT. Translated, it gives CASIQGEGTEAFF. The whole variable domain, remainder taken from reference TRBV2 and TRBJ1-1, is EPEVTQTPSHQVTQMGQEVILRCVPISNHLYFYWYRQILGQKVEFLVSFYNNEISEKSEIFDDQFSVERPDGSNFTLKIRSTKLEDSAMYFCASIQGEGTEAFFGQGTRLTVV.

In its sample, this clonotype was seen many times. This chain joins TRBV18 and TRBJ1-5; tentatively, D is TRBD1 (6 bases). The V gene lost 1 base and the J gene lost 5 bases, with 9 bases spanning the gap. CDR1 KGHSH and CDR2 LQKENI come from the germline V gene. The CDR3 consists of 14 residues. The CDR3, as DNA: TGTGCCAGCTCACCACGGTCAGGGGATCAGCCCCAGCATTTT. It is translated as CASSPRSGDQPQHF.

The chain has TRBV5-1 and TRBJ2-2; the D gene is possibly TRBD1 (6 bases). The CDR3 has 15 amino acids. Germline V gene data show CDR1 as SGHRS and CDR2 as YFSETQ. Trimming pared 6 bases from V and 4 bases from J, leaving 16 bases between. The CDR3 region has the DNA TGCGCCAGCAATTCCGGGACACCGCGCACCGGGGAGCTGTTTTTT. Protein product: CASNSGTPRTGELFF.

This clonotype was seen only a few times. The rearrangement uses TRBV6-5 and TRBJ2-7; 9 nucleotides line up with TRBD1. The V gene's germline CDR1 is MNHEY and CDR2 SVGAGI. This CDR3 is 12 amino acids long. The CDR3 nucleotides are TGTTCAACTCTGGACAGGGGCGACGAGCAGTACTTC. As protein: CSTLDRGDEQYF.

V gene TRBV11-3 combines with J gene TRBJ2-5; 8 bases agree with TRBD1. The CDR3 is made up of 17 amino acids. With 5 bases clipped from V and 5 bases from J, the junction kept 16 bases outside the gene matches. Germline values: CDR1 SGHNT, CDR2 YENEEA. The CDR3 protein is CASSLGQGGVYGETQYF. The CDR3 nucleotides read TGTGCCAGCAGCCTAGGACAGGGCGGGGTTTACGGGGAGACCCAGTACTTC.

V and J are TRBV7-2 and TRBJ1-2; D is uncertain. The CDR3 is 15 amino acids. V was shortened by 6 bases and J by 1 base, with 15 bases between the two germline ends. In germline, CDR1 is SGHTA, CDR2 FQGNSA. The CDR3 DNA follows: TGTGCCAGCAGTTCGTTGGGGTTGGATAACTATGGCTACACCTTC. This translates into CASSSLGLDNYGYTF.

V is TRBV20-1 and J is TRBJ2-3; 7 bases match TRBD2. Per germline, CDR1 DFQATT and CDR2 SNEGSKA (reference sequence). The V gene end was trimmed by 6 bases and the J gene end by 3 bases; junction bases not matched to a gene: 9. This CDR3 is 14 amino acids long. The chain's CDR3 is CSAIAGGGTDTQYF. CDR3 sequence (DNA): TGCAGTGCAATAGCGGGCGGGGGAACAGATACGCAGTATTTT.

This sequence joins TRBV20-1 and TRBJ2-5; D ambiguous. The CDR3 length is 11 residues. Deletions cut 6 bases from V and 2 bases from J, with 7 bases between. Germline V gives CDR1 DFQATT, CDR2 SNEGSKA (reference sequence). The CDR3 protein is CSALRQETQYF. Written as DNA, the CDR3 is TGCAGTGCCCTGCGGCAAGAGACCCAGTACTTC.

The V call is TRBV14, the J call TRBJ2-5; the match to TRBD1 covers 9 bases. Looked up from germline, CDR1 is SGHDN and CDR2 is FVKESK. This CDR3 spans 16 amino acids. Trimming at V came to 4 bases and at J to 5 bases, leaving 11 bases not matched to a gene. The CDR3 region is CASSPPSGTGRETQYF. DNA of the CDR3: TGTGCCAGCAGCCCCCCTTCCGGGACAGGGAGGGAGACCCAGTACTTC.